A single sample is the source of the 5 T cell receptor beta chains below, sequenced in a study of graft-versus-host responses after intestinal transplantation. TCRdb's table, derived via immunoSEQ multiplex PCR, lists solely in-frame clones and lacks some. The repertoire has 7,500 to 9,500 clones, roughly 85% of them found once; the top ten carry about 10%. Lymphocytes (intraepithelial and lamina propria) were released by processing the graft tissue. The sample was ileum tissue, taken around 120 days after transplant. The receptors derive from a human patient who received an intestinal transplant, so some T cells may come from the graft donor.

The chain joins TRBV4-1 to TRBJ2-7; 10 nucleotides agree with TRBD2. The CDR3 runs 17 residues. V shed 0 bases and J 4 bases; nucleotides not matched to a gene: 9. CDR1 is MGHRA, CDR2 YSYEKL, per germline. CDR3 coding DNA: TGCGCCAGCAGCCAAGATTTCTTACTAGCGGGAAATTACGAGCAGTACTTC. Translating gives CASSQDFLLAGNYEQYF.

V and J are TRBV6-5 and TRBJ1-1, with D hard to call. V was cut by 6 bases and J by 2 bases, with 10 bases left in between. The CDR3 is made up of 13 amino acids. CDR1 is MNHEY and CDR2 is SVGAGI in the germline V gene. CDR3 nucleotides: TGTGCCAGCAGGGGATCGGTCAACACTGAAGCTTTCTTT. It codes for CASRGSVNTEAFF.

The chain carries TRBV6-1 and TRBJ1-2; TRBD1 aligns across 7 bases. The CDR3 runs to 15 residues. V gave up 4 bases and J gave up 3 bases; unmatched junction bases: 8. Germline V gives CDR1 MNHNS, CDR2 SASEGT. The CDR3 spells CASSASGTADYGYTF. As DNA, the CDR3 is TGTGCCAGCAGTGCGTCCGGGACAGCGGACTATGGCTACACCTTC.

This CDR3 is CASSQDGTHNEQFF. In DNA, the CDR3 is TGTGCCAGCAGCCAAGATGGAACGCACAATGAGCAGTTCTTC. The chain recombines TRBV4-2 with TRBJ2-1; D is unclear. CDR1 LGHNA and CDR2 YNFKEQ come from the germline V gene. This CDR3 has 14 amino acids. V lost 0 bases and J 5 bases, leaving 8 bases between the germline ends.

The CDR3 DNA is TGTGCCAGCAATTTAGCGGGGCCGTACAATGAGCAGTTCTTC. Amino acids: CASNLAGPYNEQFF. The chain uses TRBV2 and TRBJ2-1; 8 bases are shared with TRBD2. With 7 bases clipped from V and 4 bases from J, the junction kept 6 bases outside the gene matches. This CDR3 has 14 residues. Germline-derived CDR1 and CDR2 are SNHLY and FYNNEI.